This T cell receptor beta chain stems from a study of vaccination and CD4 T cells after COVID-19. Background on the study: Ranging from 14 to 241, the interval between dose two and post-vaccine sampling had a median of 72 days.

Trimming removed 5 bases at V and 5 bases at J, with 11 bases between. Per the germline V gene, CDR1 is KGHDR and CDR2 is SFDVKD. The CDR3 totals 13 residues. Once obtained from cultured CD4+ T cells, the DNA was sequenced using the Oncomine TCR Beta short-read assay. TCRdb re-called the PCR reads with MiXCR, one entry per CDR3 protein. The profile shows about 10,000 distinct CDR3 sequences, around a quarter of them singletons. Comment on this clonotype: Its antigen is still unknown.

Treatment defined: roughly nine-day PBMC culture with coronavirus spike peptide pools or control peptides (ViraFEST assay). Expansion of antigen-specific T cells with peptide pools by ViraFEST preceded sequencing of TCRs. No prior SARS-CoV-2 infection occurred in healthy vaccine recipients, per negative nucleocapsid antibodies before and after vaccination. PBMCs were cultured at some 2.1 million per well with roughly 10 IU/ml IL-2 and around 10 ug/ml peptide pools. This clonotype was obtained from a human donor who received a COVID-19 vaccine. This sequence joins TRBV24-1 and TRBJ2-5; maybe TRBD2 (7 bases). The input for sequencing was CD4+ T cells from blood, cultured in vitro, taken before SARS-CoV-2 vaccination. CDR3 in DNA: TGTGCCACCAGTGCGGGGGGCCTGGAGACCCAGTACTTC. Translation gives CATSAGGLETQYF.